This TCR beta chain comes out of a study of a mutant IDH1 vaccine in newly diagnosed glioma. At the level of the study: Radiotherapy, temozolomide, or both had been given previously, and both were given to most.

Method: immunoSEQ multiplex PCR; TCRdb's copy keeps in-frame clones and lacks some. In the table there are about 27,000 clones, roughly 83% of which are singletons. For this clone: As yet, its antigen is unknown.

As to time point: week 35, safety follow-up. In the vaccine, a single dose held 300 ug of the mutant IDH1 20-mer peptide, along with topical imiquimod. V was pared by 4 bases and J by 12 bases, with 13 bases between. Germline V gene sequence: CDR1 SGHDN, CDR2 FVKESK. The CDR3 runs 12 residues. Material: PBMCs, obtained from a glioma patient whose treatment included an IDH1 peptide vaccine. The clonotype was recovered from a man aged 25-45 years with glioma. This chain links TRBV14 with TRBJ1-3; a possible D gene is TRBD1 (6 bases). CDR3 sequence: CASSPMRGHIYF. The CDR3 nucleotides read TGTGCCAGCAGCCCGATGCGGGGACACATATATTTT. The complete variable domain, with remaining parts taken from reference TRBV14 and TRBJ1-3, reads EAGVTQFPSHSVIEKGQTVTLRCDPISGHDNLYWYRRVMGKEIKFLLHFVKESKQDESGMPNNRFLAERTGGTYSTLKVQPAELEDSGVYFCASSPMRGHIYFGEGSWLTVV.